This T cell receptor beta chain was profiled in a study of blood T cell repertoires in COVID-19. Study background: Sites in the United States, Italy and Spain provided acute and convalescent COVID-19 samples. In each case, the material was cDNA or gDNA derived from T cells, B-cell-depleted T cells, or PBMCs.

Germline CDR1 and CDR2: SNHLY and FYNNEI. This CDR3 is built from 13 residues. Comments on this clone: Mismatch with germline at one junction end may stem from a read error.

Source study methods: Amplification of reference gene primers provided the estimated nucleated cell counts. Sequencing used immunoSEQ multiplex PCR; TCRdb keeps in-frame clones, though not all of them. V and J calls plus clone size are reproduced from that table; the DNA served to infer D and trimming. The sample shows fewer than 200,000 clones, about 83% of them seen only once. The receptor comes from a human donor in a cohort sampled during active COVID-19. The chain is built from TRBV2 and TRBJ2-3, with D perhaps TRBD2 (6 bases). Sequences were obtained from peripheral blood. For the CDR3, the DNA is TGTGCCAGCAGCCGAAGGCCCCAGGGAGGATCGAATTTT. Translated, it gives CASSRRPQGGSNF.